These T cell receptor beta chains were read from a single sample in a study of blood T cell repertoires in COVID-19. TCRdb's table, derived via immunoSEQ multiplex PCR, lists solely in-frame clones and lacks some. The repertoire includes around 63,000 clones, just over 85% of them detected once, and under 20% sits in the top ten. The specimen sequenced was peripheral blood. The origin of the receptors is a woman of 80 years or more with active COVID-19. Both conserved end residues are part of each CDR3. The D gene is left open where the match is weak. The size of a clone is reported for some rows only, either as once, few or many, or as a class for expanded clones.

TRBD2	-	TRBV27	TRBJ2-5	CASSLVAGGQQETQYF	TGTGCCAGCAGTTTGGTAGCGGGGGGTCAACAAGAGACCCAGTACTTC
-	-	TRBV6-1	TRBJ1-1	CASSDRAEAFF	TGTGCCAGCAGTGACAGGGCCGAAGCTTTCTTT
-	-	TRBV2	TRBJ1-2	CASSAGDVYGYTF	TGTGCCAGCAGTGCAGGGGACGTATATGGCTACACCTTC
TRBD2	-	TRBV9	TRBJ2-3	CASSVVLGGGGDTQYF	TGTGCCAGCAGCGTAGTTCTGGGCGGGGGGGGAGATACGCAGTATTTT
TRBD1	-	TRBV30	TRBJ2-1	CAWSVGQGEGEEQFF	TGTGCCTGGAGTGTCGGACAGGGGGAGGGAGAGGAGCAGTTCTTC
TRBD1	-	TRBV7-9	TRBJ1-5	CASSLAGTDHQPQHF	TGTGCCAGCAGCTTAGCCGGGACAGATCATCAGCCCCAGCATTTT
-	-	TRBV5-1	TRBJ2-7	CASSLSPVGYEQYF	TGCGCCAGCAGCCTAAGCCCCGTCGGCTACGAGCAGTACTTC
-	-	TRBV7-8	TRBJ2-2	CASSLLDTGELFF	TGTGCCAGCAGCCTTCTCGACACCGGGGAGCTGTTTTTT
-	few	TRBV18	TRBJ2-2	CASSPAPQWSNTGELFF	TGTGCCAGCTCACCCGCGCCCCAATGGTCGAACACCGGGGAGCTGTTTTTT
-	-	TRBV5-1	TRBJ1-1	CASSLLAGGTEAFF	TGCGCCAGCAGCTTGTTGGCAGGTGGTACTGAAGCTTTCTTT
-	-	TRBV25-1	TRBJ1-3	CASSAVSGNTIYF	TGTGCCAGCAGTGCTGTCTCTGGAAACACCATATATTTT